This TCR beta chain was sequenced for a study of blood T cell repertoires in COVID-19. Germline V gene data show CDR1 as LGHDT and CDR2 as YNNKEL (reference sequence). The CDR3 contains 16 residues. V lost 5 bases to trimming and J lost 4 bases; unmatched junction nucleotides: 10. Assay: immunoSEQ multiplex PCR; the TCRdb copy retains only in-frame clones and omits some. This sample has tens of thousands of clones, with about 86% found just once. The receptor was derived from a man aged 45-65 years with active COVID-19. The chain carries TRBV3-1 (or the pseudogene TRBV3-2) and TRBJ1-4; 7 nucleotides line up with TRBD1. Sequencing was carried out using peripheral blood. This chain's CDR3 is CASSAALDRLNEKLFF. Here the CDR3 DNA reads TGTGCCAGCAGCGCCGCCTTGGACAGGCTTAATGAAAAACTGTTTTTT.